This T cell receptor beta chain was identified during a study of T cells in Graves' hyperthyroidism and ophthalmopathy. The source material, RNA transcripts, was used to amplify TCR beta CDR3 regions. Primed by the HTBI set, a first-round RT-PCR was run on the TCR CDR3. TCRdb redid the calling of the multiplex PCR reads with MiXCR, one entry per CDR3 protein. The sample includes approximately 700,000 distinct CDR3 sequences, about a sixth of them seen just once. Whole-study results and caveats: Ophthalmopathy got predicted by the model a median around 6.8 months before its onset.

The CDR3 sequence is 15 residues long. CDR1 is PRHDT, CDR2 FYEKMQ, per germline (reference sequence). V lost 8 bases, J lost 0 bases, and 17 bases lay in between. Concerning this clonotype itself: Its matching antigen is unknown.

For Graves' hyperthyroidism to be stable, ophthalmopathy could not progress within 18 months. The V gene is TRBV13, the J gene TRBJ2-7; TRBD1 might be the D (5 bases). Input material: blood. The clonotype comes from a man between 18 and 35 years old with Graves' hyperthyroidism. The CDR3 loop is CASAKGSGSSYEQYF. In nucleotides, the CDR3 is TGTGCCAGCGCGAAGGGGTCCGGGTCCTCCTACGAGCAGTACTTC.